The next 30 T cell receptor beta chains were all read from a single sample in a study of T cells after yellow fever vaccination. TCRdb used MiXCR to reprocess the 5' RACE reads, holding one entry per CDR3 protein. There are 550,000 or so distinct CDR3 sequences in the sample; 15% to 20% occur only once, and approximately 14% lies in the top ten. The source material was PBMCs, sampled 15 days after the yellow fever booster vaccination. The source is a man aged 25-40 years who received the YFV17D yellow fever vaccine.

The V gene is TRBV5-6, the J gene TRBJ2-5; D unclear. The CDR3 is made up of 13 amino acids. V lost 3 bases and J lost 7, with 13 bases in between. The germline gives CDR1 SGHDT, CDR2 YYEEEE. The CDR3 sequence: CASSSPLLRTQYF. The CDR3 bases are TGTGCCAGCAGCTCTCCCCTGCTGAGGACCCAGTACTTC.

The V gene is TRBV20-1, the J gene TRBJ2-1; TRBD2 aligns across 11 bases. V shed 1 base and J 7 bases; nucleotides not matched to a gene: 9. Germline V gene sequence: CDR1 DFQATT, CDR2 SNEGSKA (reference sequence). This CDR3 is 16 amino acids long. The CDR3 region is CSARVAGGPRWNEQFF. The CDR3 DNA reads TGCAGTGCTAGAGTAGCGGGAGGGCCACGTTGGAATGAGCAGTTCTTC.

This clonotype has a handful of counts. The chain uses TRBV4-3 and TRBJ1-4; TRBD1 might be the D (6 bases). The germline V gene has CDR1 LGHNA and CDR2 YSLEER. The CDR3 runs to 15 residues. Trimming removed 1 base at V and 7 bases at J, with 13 bases between. CDR3 in amino acids: CASSQVSLGAEKLFF. CDR3 nucleotide sequence: TGCGCCAGCAGCCAAGTCAGCCTGGGGGCTGAAAAACTGTTTTTT.

This chain uses TRBV19 with TRBJ1-2; D may be TRBD1 (6 bases). This CDR3 comprises 15 residues. Germline CDR1 reads LNHDA; CDR2 reads SQIVND (reference sequence). Trimming took off 2 bases at V and 5 bases at J, with 15 bases between the two ends. The CDR3 region has the DNA TGTGCCAGTAGTATATGGACAGTTCAAGGATATGGCTACACCTTC. Translating it yields CASSIWTVQGYGYTF. The full variable domain, in which reference TRBV19 and TRBJ1-2 provide the parts outside the CDR3, is DGGITQSPKYLFRKEGQNVTLSCEQNLNHDAMYWYRQDPGQGLRLIYYSQIVNDFQKGDIAEGYSVSREKKESFPLTVTSAQKNPTAFYLCASSIWTVQGYGYTFGSGTRLTVV.

The chain has TRBV7-9 and TRBJ2-3, with D tentatively TRBD2 (6 bases). The germline V and J ends were trimmed by 2 bases and 14 bases, with 26 bases remaining between them. Looked up from germline, CDR1 is SEHNR and CDR2 is FQNEAQ (reference sequence). The CDR3 has 16 residues. CDR3 DNA: TGTGCCAGCAGCTTAAGAAGCGGAGGGACTCCCCGAATCCCGTATTTT. It encodes CASSLRSGGTPRIPYF.

The J gene is TRBJ2-3, the V gene TRBV12-3 or TRBV12-4, with TRBD2 as a possible D gene (5 bases). The CDR3 runs to 16 residues. V dropped 1 base and J dropped 5 bases, with 16 bases sitting between them. The CDR3 here is CASSLGVGKGEDTQYF. Here the CDR3 DNA reads TGTGCCAGCAGTTTAGGTGTCGGGAAAGGTGAAGATACGCAGTATTTT.

This clonotype was picked up a small number of times. V and J are TRBV7-2 and TRBJ2-3; no clear D gene. This CDR3 contains 16 residues. The V gene's germline CDR1 is SGHTA and CDR2 FQGNSA. Trimming shortened V by 1 base and J by 6 bases, and 17 bases separated the two germline ends. The CDR3 DNA is TGTGCCAGCAGCTTAGTTGGGCCCGCCCAGGCGGATACGCAGTATTTT. It codes for CASSLVGPAQADTQYF.

The chain couples TRBV5-1 to TRBJ1-1; no reliable D call. This CDR3 comprises 17 residues. Germline loops: CDR1 SGHRS, CDR2 YFSETQ. V was shortened by 0 bases and J by 0 bases, with 15 bases between the two germline ends. The chain's CDR3 is CASSLGEVPPMNTEAFF. The DNA for the CDR3 is TGCGCCAGCAGCTTGGGTGAGGTTCCGCCAATGAACACTGAAGCTTTCTTT.

This clonotype was found a few times. The chain is built from TRBV14 and TRBJ2-3; no definite D call. The germline CDR1 and CDR2 sequences are SGHDN and FVKESK. V was pared by 6 bases and J by 3 bases, with 10 bases between. The CDR3 contains 13 residues. The CDR3 sequence: CASRLSATDTQYF. The DNA for the CDR3 is TGTGCCAGCAGGCTCAGCGCGACAGATACGCAGTATTTT.

The rearrangement uses TRBV6-5 and TRBJ2-1; D is ambiguous. The V end lost 2 bases, the J end lost 8 bases, and 4 bases lay between the germline ends. There are 11 residues in the CDR3. The germline gives CDR1 MNHEY, CDR2 SVGAGI. Here the CDR3 reads CASSYGDEQFF. CDR3 nucleotides: TGTGCCAGCAGTTACGGGGATGAGCAGTTCTTC.

This clonotype was detected a few times. This chain connects TRBV5-6 to TRBJ1-3; D is unresolved. Per the germline V gene, CDR1 is SGHDT and CDR2 is YYEEEE. This CDR3 region has 16 residues. The V and J ends lost 1 base and 0 bases respectively, with 11 bases between them. DNA for the CDR3: TGTGCCAGCAGCTTGATGGCAGGATTCTCTGGAAACACCATATATTTT. Protein product: CASSLMAGFSGNTIYF.

The chain links TRBV7-9 to TRBJ2-1, with TRBD2 identical over 8 bases. The CDR3 length is 15 residues. The ends lost 5 bases at V and 8 bases at J; junction bases unmatched: 11. Looked up from germline, CDR1 is SEHNR and CDR2 is FQNEAQ (reference sequence). The CDR3 region is CASSLMAGGWDEQFF. The CDR3 nucleotides are TGTGCCAGCAGCCTGATGGCGGGAGGATGGGATGAGCAGTTCTTC.

V is TRBV5-1 and J is TRBJ2-3; D gene uncertain. Germline V gene sequence: CDR1 SGHRS, CDR2 YFSETQ. The ends were cut back, 3 bases at V and 6 bases at J, with 14 bases in the middle. This CDR3 is 14 amino acids long. The CDR3 DNA reads as TGCGCCAGCAGCTCACCGGGCCCGCGTGATACGCAGTATTTT. As protein: CASSSPGPRDTQYF.

This clonotype was counted between two and nine times. The chain uses TRBV7-8 and TRBJ2-7; 8 positions agree with TRBD1. The V gene end was trimmed by 2 bases and the J gene end by 3 bases; junction bases not matched to a gene: 6. This CDR3 comprises 15 residues. The germline CDR1 and CDR2 sequences are SGHVS and FQNEAQ. The CDR3 nucleotides read TGTGCCAGCAGCTTATCGGGACAGGCTTACTACGAGCAGTACTTC. It yields the protein CASSLSGQAYYEQYF.

The sample holds a few counts of this clonotype. This chain uses TRBV5-4 with TRBJ2-3; 8 bases are shared with TRBD1. Germline values: CDR1 SGHNT, CDR2 YYREEE (reference sequence). The CDR3 is 15 amino acids. Trimming at V came to 7 bases and at J to 5 bases, leaving 12 bases not matched to a gene. CDR3 in amino acids: CASSIRQGFEDTQYF. In nucleotides, the CDR3 is TGTGCCAGCTCAATCCGACAGGGGTTCGAAGATACGCAGTATTTT.

This chain connects TRBV6-2 or TRBV6-3 to TRBJ2-5, with 10 bases fitting TRBD1. Unmatched junction bases numbered 5, after V lost 6 bases and J lost 4 bases. The CDR3 consists of 14 residues. CDR1 and CDR2 from the germline V gene are MNHEY and SVGEGT. As DNA, the CDR3 is TGTGCCAGCAGCCGGGACAGGGGAGGAGAGACCCAGTACTTC. Translation: CASSRDRGGETQYF.

This clonotype was found a few times. The chain combines TRBV6-5 with TRBJ1-5, with D maybe TRBD1 (5 bases). Looked up from germline, CDR1 is MNHEY and CDR2 is SVGAGI. V dropped 2 bases and J dropped 1 base, with 6 bases sitting between them. CDR3 length: 14 amino acids. The DNA for the CDR3 is TGTGCCAGCAGTTACCGGGGGAGCAATCAGCCCCAGCATTTT. Translated, it gives CASSYRGSNQPQHF.

This clonotype was seen more than once but under ten times. CDR3 amino acids: CASSSTAYNEQFF. CDR3 DNA: TGTGCCAGCAGCTCGACAGCTTACAATGAGCAGTTCTTC. This rearrangement joins TRBV12-3 or TRBV12-4 to TRBJ2-1, with D maybe TRBD1 (5 bases). The CDR3 contains 13 residues. Trimming took off 6 bases at V and 4 bases at J, with 10 bases between the two ends.

This clonotype was seen a few times. The chain joins TRBV7-2 to TRBJ2-1, with 8 bases that match TRBD2. Unmatched junction bases numbered 2, after V lost 0 bases and J lost 4 bases. Per the germline V gene, CDR1 is SGHTA and CDR2 is FQGNSA. The CDR3 is 15 amino acids. CDR3 amino acids: CASSLASGGYNEQFF. The CDR3 DNA follows: TGTGCCAGCAGCTTAGCATCGGGAGGGTACAATGAGCAGTTCTTC.

This clonotype was seen once. The rearrangement uses TRBV20-1 and TRBJ2-5; D unclear. The length of the CDR3 is 12 residues. The germline gives CDR1 DFQATT, CDR2 SNEGSKA (reference sequence). Trimming shortened V by 3 bases and J by 2 bases, and 7 bases separated the two germline ends. The CDR3 DNA follows: TGCAGTGCTAGGTGCAGTCAAGAGACCCAGTACTTC. Protein sequence: CSARCSQETQYF.

The chain employs TRBV15 and TRBJ2-1; D call uncertain. Deletions cut 0 bases from V and 0 bases from J, with 15 bases between. The germline CDR1 and CDR2 sequences are LNHNV and YYDKDF (reference sequence). CDR3 size: 18 residues. The CDR3 reads CATSREGGALSSYNEQFF. CDR3 in DNA: TGTGCCACCAGCAGAGAAGGCGGCGCCCTCAGCTCCTACAATGAGCAGTTCTTC.

This clonotype was counted ten times or more. The chain uses TRBV11-2 and TRBJ2-3, with D maybe TRBD2 (5 bases). The CDR3 is 14 residues long. V lost 6 bases and J lost 0, with 10 bases in between. Looked up from germline, CDR1 is SGHAT and CDR2 is FQNNGV. The CDR3 nucleotides read TGTGCCAGCAGTCGGGGTACGAGCACAGATACGCAGTATTTT. This gives the protein CASSRGTSTDTQYF.

This CDR3 reads CSVGGDRYYEQYF. The CDR3 nucleotides are TGCAGCGTTGGGGGGGACAGGTACTACGAGCAGTACTTC. The chain recombines TRBV29-1 with TRBJ2-7; 8 bases line up with TRBD1. There are 13 residues in the CDR3. V shed 4 bases, J shed 3 bases, and the junction held 5 bases outside the gene matches. Germline CDR1 reads SQVTM; CDR2 reads ANQGSEA.

The CDR3 coding sequence is TGCGCCAGCAGCTTCGGTGGGACTAGCGGGAGATACGAGCAGTACTTC. Its translation: CASSFGGTSGRYEQYF. V and J are TRBV5-1 and TRBJ2-7, with 14 positions matching TRBD2. The germline gives CDR1 SGHRS, CDR2 YFSETQ. V was pared by 2 bases and J by 4 bases, with 5 bases of the junction left unmatched. The CDR3 spans 16 residues.

This clonotype was counted between two and nine times. V and J are TRBV6-1 and TRBJ1-4, with D tentatively TRBD1 (5 bases). Deletions cut 4 bases from V and 8 bases from J, with 17 bases between. Germline lookup yields CDR1 MNHNS and CDR2 SASEGT. This CDR3 spans 15 amino acids. This chain's CDR3 is CASSGEREGREKLFF. The CDR3 bases are TGTGCCAGCAGTGGCGAGAGGGAGGGGAGGGAAAAACTGTTTTTT.

The rearrangement links TRBV5-5 to TRBJ2-1; the D gene could be TRBD1 or TRBD2 (5 bases each). Trimming left V 3 bases short and J 2 bases short, with 18 bases between. The germline V gene encodes CDR1 SGHKS and CDR2 YYEKEE (reference sequence). This CDR3 is 17 amino acids long. CDR3 sequence reads: CASSSLGYRDAYNEQFF. The CDR3 DNA is TGTGCCAGCAGCTCACTTGGATATCGGGACGCCTACAATGAGCAGTTCTTC.

The chain couples TRBV11-2 to TRBJ2-4; D is undetermined. Trimming pared 1 base from V and 4 bases from J, leaving 17 bases between. The germline V gene encodes CDR1 SGHAT and CDR2 FQNNGV. The CDR3 contains 17 residues. The CDR3: CASSLGGRQNKKNIQYF. The CDR3, as DNA: TGTGCCAGCAGCTTAGGTGGGCGACAAAACAAAAAAAACATTCAGTACTTC.

This chain uses TRBV7-2 with TRBJ1-4; 10 nucleotides agree with TRBD1. The CDR3 covers 15 residues. The J segment lost 7 bases and the V segment lost 2 bases, leaving 4 bases of the junction unmatched. Per the germline V gene, CDR1 is SGHTA and CDR2 is FQGNSA. The CDR3 DNA reads TGTGCCAGCAGCTTACTCCGGGACAGGGGTGAAAAACTGTTTTTT. Protein sequence: CASSLLRDRGEKLFF.

This clonotype was seen more than once but under ten times. V usage is TRBV20-1 and J usage is TRBJ1-4; D not resolved. Trimming removed 3 bases at V and 7 bases at J, with 12 bases between. CDR1 is DFQATT and CDR2 is SNEGSKA in the germline V gene (reference sequence). CDR3 length: 13 amino acids. The DNA of the CDR3 is TGCAGTGCTAGTTTGGTTCGAGGTGAAAAACTGTTTTTT. Protein product: CSASLVRGEKLFF.

This clonotype appeared once. J is TRBJ2-1 and V is TRBV5-4; D tentatively fits TRBD1 or TRBD2 (5 bases each). The CDR3 sequence is 15 residues long. Germline V lookup: CDR1 SGHNT, CDR2 YYREEE (reference sequence). Between the trimmed V and J ends, which lost 1 base and 12 bases, there was a span of 20 bases. CDR3 sequence: CASSLWALLGDGQFF. The DNA for the CDR3 is TGTGCCAGCAGCTTGTGGGCCCTCCTTGGGGACGGGCAGTTCTTC.